This T cell receptor beta chain derives from a study of graft-versus-host responses after intestinal transplantation. Overall study context: Transplantation in recipients was multivisceral, liver-intestinal, or isolated intestinal.

The V gene lost 6 bases and the J gene lost 0 bases, with 11 bases spanning the gap. Germline values: CDR1 MNHEY, CDR2 SVGAGI. The CDR3 covers 14 residues. Study-level results: Early post-transplant HvG declines showed an association with peak circulating GvH clone levels. Among recipient marrow samples, GvH clones were found; some appeared first in ileum or blood. Some patients had graft-donor T cell macrochimerism. In their allografts, the ratios of graft-versus-host to host-versus-graft T cell clones were high.

A note on this clone: What it binds is unknown.

TCRdb keeps only in-frame clones here, not all; method: immunoSEQ multiplex PCR. The data show about 50,000 clones, approximately 84% seen once. Sequenced here: unstimulated CD4+ T cells sorted from spleen or lymph node cells, sampled before transplant. The chain recombines TRBV6-5 with TRBJ1-1; D may be TRBD1 (6 bases). The receptor was isolated from a human donor who was the organ donor for an intestinal transplant. Here the CDR3 reads CASSPDRMNTEAFF. The CDR3 bases are TGTGCCAGCAGCCCCGACAGGATGAACACTGAAGCTTTCTTT.